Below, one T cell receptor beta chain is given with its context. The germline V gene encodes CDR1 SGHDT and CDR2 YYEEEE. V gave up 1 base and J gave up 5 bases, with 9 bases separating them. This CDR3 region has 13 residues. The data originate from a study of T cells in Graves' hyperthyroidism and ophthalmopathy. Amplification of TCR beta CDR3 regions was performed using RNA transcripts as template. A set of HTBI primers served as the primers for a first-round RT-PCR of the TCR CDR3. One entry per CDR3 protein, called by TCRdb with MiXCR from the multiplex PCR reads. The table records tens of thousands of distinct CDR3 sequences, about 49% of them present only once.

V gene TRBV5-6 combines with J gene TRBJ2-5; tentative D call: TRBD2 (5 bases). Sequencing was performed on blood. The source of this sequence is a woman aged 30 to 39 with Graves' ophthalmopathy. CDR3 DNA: TGTGCCAGCAGCTTGAGGTCGGGGGAGACCCAGTACTTC. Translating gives CASSLRSGETQYF.